Below are 19 T cell receptor beta chains sequenced from a single sample in a study of tumor-infiltrating lymphocytes in oesophageal squamous cell carcinoma. TCRdb re-called the PCR reads with MiXCR, one entry per CDR3 protein. The sample lists just under 20,000 distinct CDR3 sequences; 40% to 50% were seen once. The sample consisted of normal esophageal tissue next to the tumor. The receptors come from a male donor with esophageal squamous cell carcinoma.

The table lists this clonotype with a count of one. A read error may account for a junction end that differs from germline. The rearrangement links TRBV12-5 to TRBJ2-5, with D possibly TRBD2 on 5 matching bases. Germline V gene data show CDR1 as LGHNT and CDR2 as FRNRAP. There are 15 residues in the CDR3. The CDR3 DNA sequence: TGTGCTAGTGGTTTGCCCACAGAGCCTGGGGAGACCCAGTGCTTC. It encodes CASGLPTEPGETQCF.

This rearrangement joins TRBV6-1 to TRBJ2-3; TRBD2 matches at 7 bases. The CDR3 runs 17 residues. V was clipped by 2 bases and J by 3 bases; unmatched bases: 11. Germline V gene lookup returns CDR1 MNHNS and CDR2 SASEGT. The CDR3 spells CASSEKLGGEGTDTQYF. Here the CDR3 DNA reads TGTGCCAGCAGTGAAAAACTTGGGGGGGAGGGGACAGATACGCAGTATTTT.

The CDR3 reads CASRGEQYTEAFF. CDR3 bases: TGTGCCAGTAGGGGGGAGCAGTACACTGAAGCTTTCTTT. The rearrangement joins TRBV19 to TRBJ1-1; D is possibly TRBD1 (5 bases). This CDR3 has 13 amino acids. CDR1 and CDR2 from the germline V gene are LNHDA and SQIVND (reference sequence). Between the trimmed V and J ends, which lost 6 bases and 3 bases, there was a span of 11 bases. The whole variable domain, remainder taken from reference TRBV19 and TRBJ1-1, is DGGITQSPKYLFRKEGQNVTLSCEQNLNHDAMYWYRQDPGQGLRLIYYSQIVNDFQKGDIAEGYSVSREKKESFPLTVTSAQKNPTAFYLCASRGEQYTEAFFGQGTRLTVV.

The chain carries TRBV5-5 and TRBJ2-3; 8 nucleotides align to TRBD2. Germline-derived CDR1 and CDR2 are SGHKS and YYEKEE (reference sequence). The CDR3 sequence is 16 residues long. V shed 2 bases and J 1 base; nucleotides not matched to a gene: 6. CDR3 DNA sequence: TGTGCCAGCAGCTTCTTACTAGCGGCCGGCACAGATACGCAGTATTTT. It translates to CASSFLLAAGTDTQYF.

The J gene is TRBJ2-4, the V gene TRBV6-1, with 7 bases identical to TRBD1. The better agreement between TRBJ2-5 and the DNA end casts doubt on the J call. The CDR3 is 16 amino acids. CDR1 and CDR2 from the germline V gene are MNHNS and SASEGT. The CDR3 sequence is CASKFETGLRRETQYF. DNA for the CDR3: TGTGCCAGCAAATTTGAGACAGGGCTCAGACGGGAGACCCAGTACTTC.

The rearrangement links TRBV12-3 or TRBV12-4 to TRBJ2-7; D might be TRBD2 (7 bases). The DNA end lines up better with TRBJ2-1; the J call may be wrong. The CDR3 extends over 15 amino acids. The CDR3 DNA follows: TGTGCCAGCAGTTTGGGGGGGGCGGTAGTCAATGAGCAGTTCTTC. Amino acid sequence: CASSLGGAVVNEQFF.

CDR3: CASSLEGLDPPFF. The CDR3 coding sequence is TGTGCCAGCAGCTTAGAGGGGCTGGACCCCCCTTTCTTT. V is TRBV7-3 and J is TRBJ1-1, with D tentatively TRBD1 (5 bases). Trimming took 2 bases from V and 12 from J, leaving 16 bases between them. Germline assignment: CDR1 SGHTA and CDR2 FQGTGA. The CDR3 loop spans 13 amino acids. Full variable domain (missing parts from reference TRBV7-3 and TRBJ1-1): GAGVSQTPSNKVTEKGKYVELRCDPISGHTALYWYRQSLGQGPEFLIYFQGTGAADDSGLPNDRFFAVRPEGSVSTLKIQRTERGDSAVYLCASSLEGLDPPFFGQGTRLTVV.

The genes are TRBV28 and TRBJ1-2; the D gene is possibly TRBD1 (5 bases). Germline values: CDR1 MDHEN, CDR2 SYDVKM. This CDR3 contains 14 residues. Trimming took off 7 bases at V and 0 bases at J, with 12 bases between the two ends. The CDR3 loop reads CASTGQITNYGYTF. Written as DNA, the CDR3 is TGTGCCAGCACGGGGCAGATCACTAACTATGGCTACACCTTC.

A few counts support this clonotype. V is TRBV20-1 and J is TRBJ2-1, with no clear D. V gave up 3 bases and J gave up 10 bases, with 16 bases separating them. Germline values: CDR1 DFQATT, CDR2 SNEGSKA (reference sequence). This CDR3 has 13 residues. The CDR3 spells CSASKDLDREQFF. DNA for the CDR3: TGCAGTGCTAGTAAAGATCTAGACCGAGAGCAGTTCTTC.

As concerns this clonotype: The conserved final phenylalanine or tryptophan is absent from the CDR3, which likely points to a read error. No DNA is shown, since the ends of the CDR3 on it are uncertain; the CDR3 is the one TCRdb lists. This chain uses TRBV7-4 with TRBJ2-3; TRBD1 was called by the table and not checked on the DNA. A total of 17 residues make up the CDR3, ends included. Germline assignment: CDR1 SGHVT and CDR2 SQSDAQ. This chain's CDR3 is CASSSGTGIYNEQFFGP.

The genes are TRBV6-5 and TRBJ2-5; 7 bases align to TRBD2. The DNA end is a closer match to TRBJ2-7, so the J assignment may be wrong. The CDR3 has 14 amino acids. Germline V lookup: CDR1 MNHEY, CDR2 SVGAGI. The CDR3 loop is CASRGWEGRYEQYF. In DNA form, the CDR3 reads TGTGCCAGCAGGGGCTGGGAGGGCCGCTACGAGCAGTACTTC.

This clonotype was recorded at least ten times. A much larger clone differs from this one at a single base, so this may be a read error. This sequence joins TRBV7-3 and TRBJ2-1, with D tentatively TRBD2 (5 bases). The CDR3 is 13 residues long. CDR1 is SGHTA, CDR2 FQGTGA, per germline. V gave up 9 bases and J gave up 10 bases, with 19 bases separating them. CDR3 nucleotides: TGTGCCAGGGGGAGTTTGGGTTTCTACGAGCAGTTCTTC. Its translation is CARGSLGFYEQFF. The whole variable domain, remainder taken from reference TRBV7-3 and TRBJ2-1, is GAGVSQTPSNKVTEKGKYVELRCDPISGHTALYWYRQSLGQGPEFLIYFQGTGAADDSGLPNDRFFAVRPEGSVSTLKIQRTERGDSAVYLCARGSLGFYEQFFGPGTRLTVL.

There are many counts of this clonotype. The chain recombines TRBV28 with TRBJ2-7, with D maybe TRBD2 (5 bases). There are 13 residues in the CDR3. V gave up 6 bases and J gave up 5 bases, with 14 bases separating them. The germline V gene encodes CDR1 MDHEN and CDR2 SYDVKM. The CDR3 spells CASRSTIAHEQYF. CDR3 nucleotide sequence: TGTGCCAGCAGATCGACAATAGCGCACGAGCAGTACTTC.

In its sample, this clonotype was seen many times. V gene TRBV5-1 combines with J gene TRBJ2-6; D is undetermined. This CDR3 has 14 residues. Looked up from germline, CDR1 is SGHRS and CDR2 is YFSETQ. The V gene lost 6 bases and the J gene lost 2 bases, with 9 bases spanning the gap. The CDR3, as DNA: TGCGCCAGCAAGGTGAGCGCTGGGGCCAACGTCCTGACTTTC. Its translation: CASKVSAGANVLTF.

The V and J genes are TRBV28 and TRBJ1-5; D is perhaps TRBD1 (6 bases). CDR3 length equals 14 residues. Trimming stripped 6 bases from V and 4 bases from J, with 13 bases between. CDR1 is MDHEN, CDR2 SYDVKM, per germline. The CDR3 reads CASSNTGLNQPQHF. The DNA for the CDR3 is TGTGCCAGCAGCAACACAGGGCTGAATCAGCCCCAGCATTTT.

This clonotype was picked up many times. This rearrangement joins TRBV5-3 to TRBJ2-7, with D possibly matching TRBD1 (5 bases). TRBV5-3 qualifies as an ORF whose function is uncertain. CDR3 length: 15 residues. V was trimmed by 2 bases and J by 4 bases, leaving 16 bases between them. The CDR3 is CARSFSKGQPYEQYF. The CDR3 bases are TGTGCCAGAAGCTTCTCGAAGGGGCAACCGTACGAGCAGTACTTC.

This clonotype appeared many times. The rearrangement joins TRBV20-1 to TRBJ2-1; 8 positions agree with TRBD2. CDR1 and CDR2 (germline): DFQATT, SNEGSKA (reference sequence). J was trimmed by 3 bases and V by 5 bases; bases with no gene match: 9. This CDR3 spans 15 amino acids. The CDR3 bases are TGCAGTGCTGGGGCCGGCGGGAGGTACTACAATGAGCAGTTCTTC. It codes for CSAGAGGRYYNEQFF.

This chain connects TRBV4-1 to TRBJ2-7; TRBD2 matches at 9 bases. The CDR3 is 15 amino acids. V dropped 4 bases and J dropped 2; count of bases not matched to a gene: 6. CDR1 and CDR2 (germline): MGHRA, YSYEKL. DNA of the CDR3: TGCGCCAGCAGCCCGTGGGCTAGCGGGACCTACGAGCAGTACTTC. This codes for CASSPWASGTYEQYF.

There are a few counts of this clonotype. The V call is TRBV7-2, the J call TRBJ2-5; TRBD2 might be the D (6 bases). Germline CDR1 is SGHTA and CDR2 is FQGNSA. With 2 bases removed from V and 5 bases from J, the gap between germline ends came to 15 bases. The CDR3 loop spans 15 amino acids. The CDR3 DNA reads TGTGCCAGCAGCTTATGGGAGGTCAGCCAGGAGACCCAGTACTTC. Its protein is CASSLWEVSQETQYF.